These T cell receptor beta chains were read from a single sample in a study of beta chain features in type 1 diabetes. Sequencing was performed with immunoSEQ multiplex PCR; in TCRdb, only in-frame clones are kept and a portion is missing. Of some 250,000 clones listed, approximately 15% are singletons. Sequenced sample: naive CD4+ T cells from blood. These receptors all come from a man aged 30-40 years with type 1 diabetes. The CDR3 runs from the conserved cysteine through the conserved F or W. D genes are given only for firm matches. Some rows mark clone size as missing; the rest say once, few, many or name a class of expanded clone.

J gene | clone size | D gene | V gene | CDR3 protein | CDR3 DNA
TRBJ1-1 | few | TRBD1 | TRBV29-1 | CSVDPQDRANAEAFF | TGCAGCGTTGACCCCCAGGACAGGGCGAACGCTGAAGCTTTCTTT
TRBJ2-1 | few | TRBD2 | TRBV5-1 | CASSFGSGGTSYNEQFF | TGCGCCAGCAGCTTCGGTAGCGGGGGGACCTCCTACAATGAGCAGTTCTTC
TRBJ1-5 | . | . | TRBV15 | CATSRVQEDQPQHF | TGTGCCACCAGCAGAGTGCAGGAAGATCAGCCCCAGCATTTT
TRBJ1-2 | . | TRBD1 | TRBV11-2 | CASSLAGTDYGYTF | TGTGCCAGCAGCTTAGCGGGGACAGACTATGGCTACACCTTC
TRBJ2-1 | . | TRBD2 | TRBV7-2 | CASSSSGTSGRANEQFF | TGTGCCAGCAGCTCCTCCGGGACTAGCGGGAGAGCCAATGAGCAGTTCTTC
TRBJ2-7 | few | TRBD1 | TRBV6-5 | CASSYSQGQGYEQYF | TGTGCCAGCAGTTACTCCCAGGGACAGGGGTACGAGCAGTACTTC
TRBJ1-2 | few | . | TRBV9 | CASSVVAESDGYTF | TGTGCCAGCAGCGTAGTGGCAGAAAGTGATGGCTACACCTTC
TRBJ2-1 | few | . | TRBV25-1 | CASTRDVGNEQFF | TGTGCCAGCACCAGGGATGTCGGAAATGAGCAGTTCTTC
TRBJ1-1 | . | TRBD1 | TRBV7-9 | CASSLLPGQGTGSTEAFF | TGTGCCAGCAGCCTCTTACCGGGACAGGGGACGGGGAGCACTGAAGCTTTCTTT
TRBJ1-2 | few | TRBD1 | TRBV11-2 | CASSFQGANYGYTF | TGTGCCAGCAGCTTCCAGGGGGCTAACTATGGCTACACCTTC